The next 29 T cell receptor beta chains were all read from a single sample in a study of radiotherapy plus CTLA-4 blockade in lung cancer. Clones were sequenced by immunoSEQ multiplex PCR, and TCRdb holds only the in-frame ones, with some missing. The table has 75,000 to 95,000 clones, less than 80% seen once; the top ten hold about 14%. The sequencing used peripheral blood, collected from a patient treated with radiotherapy plus ipilimumab. These TCRs come from a human donor with non-small cell lung cancer that progressed on radiotherapy plus ipilimumab.

CDR3 amino acids: CASSPRTDRTDTQYF. CDR3 coding DNA: TGTGCCAGCAGCCCAAGGACGGACCGCACAGATACGCAGTATTTT. The chain is built from TRBV7-2 and TRBJ2-3, with no clear D. CDR3 length: 15 residues. Trimming shortened V by 5 bases and J by 1 base, and 13 bases separated the two germline ends. In germline, CDR1 is SGHTA, CDR2 FQGNSA.

The rearrangement uses TRBV6-5 and TRBJ2-7; D perhaps matches TRBD2 (5 bases). Trimming shortened V by 2 bases and J by 0 bases, and 8 bases separated the two germline ends. The length of the CDR3 is 14 residues. CDR1 MNHEY and CDR2 SVGAGI come from the germline V gene. DNA for the CDR3: TGTGCCAGCAGTTACGAGGGAAGCTCCTACGAGCAGTACTTC. Its protein is CASSYEGSSYEQYF.

This clone was observed a handful of times. The CDR3: CASSWVTGDTEAFF. Written as DNA, the CDR3 is TGTGCCAGCAGCTGGGTCACAGGGGACACTGAAGCTTTCTTT. The V call is TRBV5-5, the J call TRBJ1-1, with TRBD1 identical over 7 bases. Per the germline V gene, CDR1 is SGHKS and CDR2 is YYEKEE (reference sequence). The CDR3 is 14 residues long. J lost 3 bases, V lost 3 bases, and 5 bases had no gene match.

The CDR3, as DNA: TGTGCCAGCAGCTCCGACAGGGTAGGGAACACTGAAGCTTTCTTT. Protein product: CASSSDRVGNTEAFF. The chain is built from TRBV11-1 and TRBJ1-1, with TRBD1 identical over 7 bases. Germline trimming cut 4 bases from V and 1 base from J; bases unmatched to any gene: 6. There are 15 residues in the CDR3. CDR1 and CDR2 from the germline V gene are SGHAT and FQDESV (reference sequence).

The V call is TRBV7-2, the J call TRBJ1-2; 7 bases map to TRBD1. The CDR3 length is 14 residues. The ends lost 6 bases at V and 3 bases at J; junction bases unmatched: 7. The germline V gene has CDR1 SGHTA and CDR2 FQGNSA. The CDR3, as DNA: TGTGCCAGCAGACGGGACAGAAGATACTATGGCTACACCTTC. Translation: CASRRDRRYYGYTF.

The gene calls are TRBV19 and TRBJ1-1; tentatively, D is TRBD1 (5 bases). V lost 6 bases and J lost 1, with 12 bases in between. The CDR3 covers 14 residues. The germline CDR1 and CDR2 sequences are LNHDA and SQIVND (reference sequence). CDR3 in amino acids: CASRSRDGNTEAFF. CDR3 coding DNA: TGTGCCAGTAGGTCGAGGGACGGGAACACTGAAGCTTTCTTT. The full variable domain, with the rest looked up from reference TRBV19 and TRBJ1-1, is DGGITQSPKYLFRKEGQNVTLSCEQNLNHDAMYWYRQDPGQGLRLIYYSQIVNDFQKGDIAEGYSVSREKKESFPLTVTSAQKNPTAFYLCASRSRDGNTEAFFGQGTRLTVV.

This rearrangement joins TRBV5-1 to TRBJ1-4; D is possibly TRBD1 (6 bases). The germline CDR1 and CDR2 sequences are SGHRS and YFSETQ. V shed 5 bases and J shed 0 bases, with 20 bases lying between them. This CDR3 comprises 18 residues. In DNA form, the CDR3 reads TGCGCCAGCAGACCTGGGGGACAAGGCCAATCAACTAATGAAAAACTGTTTTTT. This codes for CASRPGGQGQSTNEKLFF.

The chain joins TRBV11-3 to TRBJ2-7; D may correspond to TRBD1 or TRBD2 (5 bases each). The CDR3 has 14 residues. V was clipped by 5 bases and J by 0 bases, with 11 bases between them. From germline, CDR1 is SGHNT and CDR2 YENEEA. The CDR3 spells CASSPSGSSYEQYF. CDR3 coding DNA: TGTGCCAGCAGCCCCTCAGGGAGCTCCTACGAGCAGTACTTC. Using reference TRBV11-3 and TRBJ2-7 for the parts outside the CDR3, the full variable domain is EAGVVQSPRYKIIEKKQPVAFWCNPISGHNTLYWYLQNLGQGPELLIRYENEEAVDDSQLPKDRFSAERLKGVDSTLKIQPAELGDSAVYLCASSPSGSSYEQYFGPGTRLTVT.

The chain joins TRBV27 to TRBJ2-1, with 9 bases fitting TRBD2. V was pared by 0 bases and J by 5 bases, with 2 bases of the junction left unmatched. Germline CDR1 MNHEY, CDR2 SMNVEV (reference sequence). The CDR3 runs to 15 residues. CDR3 DNA sequence: TGTGCCAGCAGTTTATCGACTAGCGGACACAATGAGCAGTTCTTC. Protein sequence: CASSLSTSGHNEQFF.

The V call is TRBV5-1, the J call TRBJ2-1; 8 positions match TRBD2. This CDR3 is 17 amino acids long. Germline V CDR1 and CDR2: SGHRS, YFSETQ. Losses at the gene ends were 4 bases for V and 7 bases for J; bases not matched to a gene: 16. The chain's CDR3 is CASSPPPEREQSNEQFF. In DNA, the CDR3 is TGCGCCAGCAGCCCTCCCCCGGAGCGGGAGCAGAGTAATGAGCAGTTCTTC.

The gene calls are TRBV6-5 and TRBJ2-3; D unresolved. Germline CDR1 MNHEY, CDR2 SVGAGI. V lost 7 bases and J lost 5, with 19 bases in between. The CDR3 runs to 15 residues. This CDR3 reads CASIGMASGRDTQYF. The DNA for the CDR3 is TGTGCCAGCATAGGAATGGCAAGTGGGCGAGATACGCAGTATTTT.

The chain combines TRBV7-7 with TRBJ2-2; 10 bases align to TRBD1. V lost 5 bases, J lost 7 bases, and 1 base stayed unmatched. Germline-derived CDR1 and CDR2 are SSHAT and FNYEAQ (reference sequence). The CDR3 totals 13 residues. CDR3 DNA: TGTGCCAGCAGCGGACAGGGGGGCGGGGAGCTGTTTTTT. It specifies CASSGQGGGELFF.

In its sample, this clone was seen a few times. The chain has TRBV9 and TRBJ1-1, with D maybe TRBD1 (6 bases). From germline, CDR1 is SGDLS and CDR2 YYNGEE. V shed 0 bases and J shed 7 bases, with 16 bases lying between them. This CDR3 spans 15 amino acids. In DNA, the CDR3 is TGTGCCAGCAGCGTAGGGACCTCCGGGGGCCATGAAGCTTTCTTT. It translates to CASSVGTSGGHEAFF. Complete variable domain (other parts from reference TRBV9 and TRBJ1-1): DSGVTQTPKHLITATGQRVTLRCSPRSGDLSVYWYQQSLDQGLQFLIQYYNGEERAKGNILERFSAQQFPDLHSELNLSSLELGDSALYFCASSVGTSGGHEAFFGQGTRLTVV.

This chain links TRBV4-1 with TRBJ2-7; D is unclear. Looked up from germline, CDR1 is MGHRA and CDR2 is YSYEKL. The germline V and J ends were trimmed by 1 base and 1 base, with 11 bases remaining between them. There are 15 residues in the CDR3. For the CDR3, the DNA is TGCGCCAGCAGCCAAGCATACGGTTCTTCCTACGAGCAGTACTTC. Protein sequence: CASSQAYGSSYEQYF.

V gene TRBV7-2 combines with J gene TRBJ1-5; D is perhaps TRBD1 (5 bases). The germline CDR1 and CDR2 sequences are SGHTA and FQGNSA. CDR3 length equals 15 residues. Trimming pared 6 bases from V and 3 bases from J, leaving 15 bases between. CDR3 sequence: CASRPSLGPNQPQHF. The CDR3 DNA reads as TGTGCCAGCAGGCCTTCGTTGGGGCCCAATCAGCCCCAGCATTTT.

J is TRBJ2-5 and V is TRBV4-2; 15 bases map to TRBD2. Germline CDR1 reads LGHNA; CDR2 reads YNFKEQ. With 4 bases clipped from V and 5 bases from J, the junction kept 8 bases outside the gene matches. CDR3 size: 17 residues. For the CDR3, the DNA is TGTGCCAGCAGCCCCGGACTAGCGGGGGGGCCGGGGGAGACCCAGTACTTC. Protein sequence: CASSPGLAGGPGETQYF.

The V and J genes are TRBV11-2 and TRBJ1-4; D is undetermined. The CDR3 has 19 amino acids. Trimming cost V 0 bases and J 4 bases, with 21 bases left between them. Germline CDR1 and CDR2: SGHAT and FQNNGV. The CDR3: CASSLEAILGQPDNEKLFF. CDR3 DNA sequence: TGTGCCAGCAGCTTAGAAGCTATCCTCGGGCAGCCTGATAATGAAAAACTGTTTTTT.

There are a few counts of this clone. The chain carries TRBV28 and TRBJ2-2, with TRBD1 identical over 7 bases. From germline, CDR1 is MDHEN and CDR2 SYDVKM. Unmatched junction bases numbered 9, after V lost 5 bases and J lost 3 bases. The CDR3 consists of 16 residues. The CDR3 DNA reads TGTGCCAGCAGTCCCCCCGGGCAGGGGGACACCGGGGAGCTGTTTTTT. As protein: CASSPPGQGDTGELFF.

This clone was detected once. The chain recombines TRBV6-1 with TRBJ1-1, with 7 bases matching TRBD1. Germline assignment: CDR1 MNHNS and CDR2 SASEGT. After removal of 5 bases from V and 4 bases from J, the junction contained 7 bases not matched to a gene. The CDR3 is made up of 14 amino acids. CDR3 region: CASSPDRVVTEAFF. CDR3 sequence (DNA): TGTGCCAGCAGTCCCGACAGGGTGGTCACTGAAGCTTTCTTT.

The chain joins TRBV4-3 to TRBJ1-1; 7 bases map to TRBD1. J gave up 3 bases and V 1 base, and 2 bases lay outside the gene matches. Germline CDR1 reads LGHNA; CDR2 reads YSLEER. The CDR3 spans 14 residues. CDR3 nucleotide sequence: TGCGCCAGCAGCCAAGGCGGGACAGACACTGAAGCTTTCTTT. It encodes CASSQGGTDTEAFF.

The chain carries TRBV9 and TRBJ1-1; D call uncertain. Germline CDR1 and CDR2: SGDLS and YYNGEE. V was cut by 0 bases and J by 11 bases, with 11 bases left in between. The CDR3 length is 12 residues. CDR3 nucleotide sequence: TGTGCCAGCAGCGTAGGCAGTCCTCCCGCTTTCTTT. This codes for CASSVGSPPAFF.

The V call is TRBV5-1, the J call TRBJ2-1; 9 bases are shared with TRBD1. The germline V gene has CDR1 SGHRS and CDR2 YFSETQ. J was trimmed by 2 bases and V by 0 bases; bases with no gene match: 3. The CDR3 runs to 16 residues. CDR3 sequence (DNA): TGCGCCAGCAGCTTGGGGGACAGGGTAACCTACAATGAGCAGTTCTTC. This gives the protein CASSLGDRVTYNEQFF.

The V gene is TRBV6-4, the J gene TRBJ1-4; D unresolved. V gave up 3 bases and J gave up 5 bases, with 7 bases separating them. Germline loops: CDR1 MRHNA, CDR2 SNTAGT. This CDR3 spans 13 amino acids. CDR3 protein: CASSDEPNEKLFF. In nucleotides, the CDR3 is TGTGCCAGCAGTGATGAGCCCAATGAAAAACTGTTTTTT.

As concerns this clone: The same CDR3 arises from other DNA sequences in this sample as well. The chain links TRBV5-4 to TRBJ1-5, with no clear D. The germline CDR1 and CDR2 sequences are SGHNT and YYREEE (reference sequence). The CDR3 has 14 amino acids. Between the trimmed V and J ends, which lost 1 base and 1 base, there was a span of 6 bases. The CDR3 nucleotides read TGTGCCAGCAGCTTGTCAGGAAGCAATCAGCCCCAGCATTTT. This translates into CASSLSGSNQPQHF.

V usage is TRBV19 and J usage is TRBJ2-3, with 12 bases that match TRBD2. Trimming at V came to 1 base and at J to 11 bases, leaving 13 bases not matched to a gene. There are 17 residues in the CDR3. CDR1 LNHDA and CDR2 SQIVND come from the germline V gene (reference sequence). The CDR3 region has the DNA TGTGCCAGTAGTATAGCTCTCCGACTGACTAGCGGGGGCGAGCAGTATTTT. This translates into CASSIALRLTSGGEQYF.

This sequence joins TRBV5-4 and TRBJ2-6, with a tentative D call TRBD2 (5 bases). Trimming removed 2 bases at V and 8 bases at J, with 8 bases between. Germline lookup yields CDR1 SGHNT and CDR2 YYREEE (reference sequence). This CDR3 contains 13 residues. CDR3 loop: CASSLDYTNVLTF. In nucleotides, the CDR3 is TGTGCCAGCAGCTTAGACTATACCAACGTCCTGACTTTC. The full variable domain, completed using reference TRBV5-4 and TRBJ2-6, is ETGVTQSPTHLIKTRGQQVTLRCSSQSGHNTVSWYQQALGQGPQFIFQYYREEENGRGNFPPRFSGLQFPNYSSELNVNALELDDSALYLCASSLDYTNVLTFGAGSRLTVL.

CDR3 amino acids: CASSLQGKWGETQYF. The CDR3 region has the DNA TGTGCCAGCAGCTTACAGGGGAAATGGGGAGAGACCCAGTACTTC. The genes are TRBV5-5 and TRBJ2-5; 7 bases map to TRBD1. This CDR3 region has 15 residues. In germline, CDR1 is SGHKS, CDR2 YYEKEE (reference sequence). V shed 2 bases, J shed 4 bases, and the junction held 8 bases outside the gene matches.

This clone was found once. The chain links TRBV5-1 to TRBJ2-2; D perhaps matches TRBD2 (5 bases). Germline assignment: CDR1 SGHRS and CDR2 YFSETQ. This CDR3 comprises 15 residues. V lost 4 bases and J lost 2, with 12 bases in between. The CDR3 DNA follows: TGCGCCAGCAGCCTTAGGAGCGGAAACACCGGGGAGCTGTTTTTT. Translated, it gives CASSLRSGNTGELFF.

Only one count was recorded for this clone. The chain carries TRBV5-6 and TRBJ1-2, with no clear D. Germline CDR1 reads SGHDT; CDR2 reads YYEEEE. There are 12 residues in the CDR3. V was pared by 0 bases and J by 8 bases, with 8 bases between. The CDR3 loop reads CASSLVLEGYTF. CDR3 coding DNA: TGTGCCAGCAGCTTGGTTCTAGAGGGCTACACCTTC. The full variable domain, in which reference TRBV5-6 and TRBJ1-2 provide the parts outside the CDR3, is DAGVTQSPTHLIKTRGQQVTLRCSPKSGHDTVSWYQQALGQGPQFIFQYYEEEERQRGNFPDRFSGHQFPNYSSELNVNALLLGDSALYLCASSLVLEGYTFGSGTRLTVV.